This T cell receptor beta chain was recovered during a study of PD-1 blockade in classical Hodgkin lymphoma. CDR1 and CDR2 from the germline V gene are SEHNR and FQNEAQ (reference sequence). The CDR3 sequence is 11 residues long. The V and J ends lost 5 bases and 10 bases respectively, with 9 bases between them. Time point here: cycle 4 day 1 (C4D1), after around six weeks of nivolumab. Relapse was seen in all patients after autologous stem cell transplantation, and brentuximab vedotin exposure was variable. Assay: immunoSEQ multiplex PCR; the TCRdb copy retains only in-frame clones and omits some. Here the sample spans 64,000 or so clones, under 95% being singletons.

The sequenced sample was peripheral blood mononuclear cells (PBMCs), obtained before the fourth cycle of nivolumab. The V gene is TRBV7-9, the J gene TRBJ2-1, with unresolved D. This receptor was identified in a human donor with classical Hodgkin lymphoma. CDR3 DNA: TGTGCCAGCAGCGAACAGTGGGAGCAGTTCTTC. Translation: CASSEQWEQFF.